This T cell receptor (beta chain) was observed in a study of OX40 agonist ivuxolimab in advanced cancers. The overall study: Aged roughly 20 to 85 with a mean of 60 years, they were 75% to 85% male.

Measured with immunoSEQ multiplex PCR; TCRdb has only the in-frame clones, and not every one. This table holds around 80,000 clones, roughly 87% found once. The CDR3 is 18 amino acids. Germline V gives CDR1 SNHLY, CDR2 FYNNEI. The V gene end was trimmed by 6 bases and the J gene end by 0 bases; junction bases not matched to a gene: 16. This receptor was taken from an adult with an advanced solid tumor such as melanoma, head and neck, liver or kidney cancer. The sequences come from CD4+ or CD8+ T cells sorted from blood, collected in a trial of the OX40 agonist ivuxolimab. The rearrangement links TRBV2 to TRBJ2-7; the match to TRBD2 covers 8 bases. The CDR3 DNA sequence: TGTGCCAGCAGCGAATTTATAACAAGCGGGGGCCACTCCTACGAGCAGTACTTC. It specifies CASSEFITSGGHSYEQYF.